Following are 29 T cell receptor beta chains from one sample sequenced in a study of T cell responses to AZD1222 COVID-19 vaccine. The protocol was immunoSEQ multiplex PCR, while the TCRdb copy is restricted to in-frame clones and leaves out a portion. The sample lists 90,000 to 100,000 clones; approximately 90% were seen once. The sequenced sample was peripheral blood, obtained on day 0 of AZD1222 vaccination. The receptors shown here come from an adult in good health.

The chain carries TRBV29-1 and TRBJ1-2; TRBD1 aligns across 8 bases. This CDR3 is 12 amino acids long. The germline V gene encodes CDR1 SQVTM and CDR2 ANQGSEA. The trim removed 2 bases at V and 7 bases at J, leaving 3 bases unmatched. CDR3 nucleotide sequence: TGCAGCGTTGAACAGGGGGCGGGTGGCTACACCTTC. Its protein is CSVEQGAGGYTF.

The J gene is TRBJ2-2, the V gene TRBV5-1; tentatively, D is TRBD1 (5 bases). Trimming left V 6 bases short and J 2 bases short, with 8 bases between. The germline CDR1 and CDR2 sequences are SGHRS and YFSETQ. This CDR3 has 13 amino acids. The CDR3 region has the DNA TGCGCCAGCAATGGACAAAACACCGGGGAGCTGTTTTTT. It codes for CASNGQNTGELFF.

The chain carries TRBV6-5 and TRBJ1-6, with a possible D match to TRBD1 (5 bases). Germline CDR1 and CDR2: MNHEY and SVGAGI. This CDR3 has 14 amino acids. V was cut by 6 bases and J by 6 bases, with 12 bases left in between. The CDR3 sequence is CASRGGEGNSPLHF. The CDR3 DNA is TGTGCCAGCAGGGGGGGGGAGGGTAATTCACCCCTCCACTTT.

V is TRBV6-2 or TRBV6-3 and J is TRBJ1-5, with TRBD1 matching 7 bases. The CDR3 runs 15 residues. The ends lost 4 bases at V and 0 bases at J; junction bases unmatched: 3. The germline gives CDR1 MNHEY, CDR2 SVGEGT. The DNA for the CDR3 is TGTGCCAGCAGTTCCCACAGGGGTAGCAATCAGCCCCAGCATTTT. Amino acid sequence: CASSSHRGSNQPQHF.

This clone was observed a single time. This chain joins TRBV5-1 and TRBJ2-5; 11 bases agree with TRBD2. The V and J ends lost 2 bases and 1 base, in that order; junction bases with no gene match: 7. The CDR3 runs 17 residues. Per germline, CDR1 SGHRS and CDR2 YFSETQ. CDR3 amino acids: CASSFLAGGGGQETQYF. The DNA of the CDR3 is TGCGCCAGCAGCTTTCTAGCGGGAGGTGGGGGCCAAGAGACCCAGTACTTC.

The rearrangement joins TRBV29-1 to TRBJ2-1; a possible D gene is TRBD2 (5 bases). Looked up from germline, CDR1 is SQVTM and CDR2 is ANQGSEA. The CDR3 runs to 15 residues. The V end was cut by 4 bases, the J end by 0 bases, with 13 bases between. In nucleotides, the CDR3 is TGCAGCGTTGTCGACTACTCGAGCTCCTACAATGAGCAGTTCTTC. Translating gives CSVVDYSSSYNEQFF.

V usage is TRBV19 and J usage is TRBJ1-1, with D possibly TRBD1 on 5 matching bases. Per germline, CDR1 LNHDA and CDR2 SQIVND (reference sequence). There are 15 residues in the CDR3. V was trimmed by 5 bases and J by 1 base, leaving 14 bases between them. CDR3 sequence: CASSLAGQENTEAFF. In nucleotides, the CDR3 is TGTGCCAGTAGTCTCGCGGGGCAGGAGAACACTGAAGCTTTCTTT.

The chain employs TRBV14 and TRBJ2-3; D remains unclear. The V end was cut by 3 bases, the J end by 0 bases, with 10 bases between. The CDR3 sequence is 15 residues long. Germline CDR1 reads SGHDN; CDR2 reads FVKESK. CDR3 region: CASSHSRPSTDTQYF. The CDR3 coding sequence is TGTGCCAGCAGCCACTCGCGCCCTAGCACAGATACGCAGTATTTT.

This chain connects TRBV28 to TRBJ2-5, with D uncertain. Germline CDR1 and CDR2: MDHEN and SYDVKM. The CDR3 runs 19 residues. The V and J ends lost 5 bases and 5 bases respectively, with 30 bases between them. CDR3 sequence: CASSRGYWVAGRRLETQYF. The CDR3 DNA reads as TGTGCCAGCAGTCGCGGATACTGGGTGGCCGGTCGGCGGTTGGAGACCCAGTACTTC. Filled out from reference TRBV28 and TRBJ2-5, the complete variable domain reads DVKVTQSSRYLVKRTGEKVFLECVQDMDHENMFWYRQDPGLGLRLIYFSYDVKMKEKGDIPEGYSVSREKKERFSLILESASTNQTSMYLCASSRGYWVAGRRLETQYFGPGTRLLVL.

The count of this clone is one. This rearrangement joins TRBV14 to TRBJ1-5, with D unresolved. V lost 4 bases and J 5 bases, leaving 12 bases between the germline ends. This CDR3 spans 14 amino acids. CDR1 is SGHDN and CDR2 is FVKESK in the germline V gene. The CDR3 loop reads CASSPPGRYQPQHF. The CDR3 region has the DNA TGTGCCAGCAGCCCCCCTGGAAGATATCAGCCCCAGCATTTT.

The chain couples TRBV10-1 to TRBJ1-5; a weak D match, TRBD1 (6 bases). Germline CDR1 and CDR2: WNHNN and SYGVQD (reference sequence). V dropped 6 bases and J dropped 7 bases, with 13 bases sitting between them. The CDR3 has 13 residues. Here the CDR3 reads CASRTGTRQPQHF. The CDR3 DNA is TGCGCCAGCAGAACAGGGACAAGGCAGCCCCAGCATTTT.

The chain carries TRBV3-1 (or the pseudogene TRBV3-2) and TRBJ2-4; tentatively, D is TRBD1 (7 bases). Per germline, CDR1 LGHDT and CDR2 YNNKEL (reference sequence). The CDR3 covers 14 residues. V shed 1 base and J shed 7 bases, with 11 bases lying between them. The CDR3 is CASSQAGGRNIQYF. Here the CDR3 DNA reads TGTGCCAGCAGCCAAGCAGGGGGGAGGAACATTCAGTACTTC.

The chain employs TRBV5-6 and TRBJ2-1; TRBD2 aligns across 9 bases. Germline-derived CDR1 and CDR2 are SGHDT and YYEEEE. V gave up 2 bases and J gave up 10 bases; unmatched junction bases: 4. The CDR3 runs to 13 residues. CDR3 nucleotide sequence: TGTGCCAGCAGCTTTTGGAGCGGGGGGGAGCAGTTCTTC. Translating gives CASSFWSGGEQFF.

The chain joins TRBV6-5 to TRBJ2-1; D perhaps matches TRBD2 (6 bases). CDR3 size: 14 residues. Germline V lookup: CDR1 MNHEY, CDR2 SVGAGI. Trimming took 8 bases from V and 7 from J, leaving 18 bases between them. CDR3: CASWGGAGENEQFF. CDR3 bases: TGTGCCAGCTGGGGCGGGGCCGGAGAGAATGAGCAGTTCTTC.

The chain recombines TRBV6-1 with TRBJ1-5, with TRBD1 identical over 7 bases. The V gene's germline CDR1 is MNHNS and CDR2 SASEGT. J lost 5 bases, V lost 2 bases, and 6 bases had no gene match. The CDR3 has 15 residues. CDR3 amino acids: CASSESPGGHQPQHF. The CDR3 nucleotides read TGTGCCAGCAGTGAATCACCAGGGGGTCATCAGCCCCAGCATTTT.

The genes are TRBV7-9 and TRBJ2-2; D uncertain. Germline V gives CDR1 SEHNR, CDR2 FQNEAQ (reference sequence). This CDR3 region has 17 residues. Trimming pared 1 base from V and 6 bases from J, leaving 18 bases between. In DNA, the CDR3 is TGTGCCAGCAGCTTAGAGGGCAGGTCGGCAATACCCGGGGAGCTGTTTTTT. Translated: CASSLEGRSAIPGELFF. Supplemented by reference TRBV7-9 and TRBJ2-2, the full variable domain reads DTGVSQNPRHKITKRGQNVTFRCDPISEHNRLYWYRQTLGQGPEFLTYFQNEAQLEKSRLLSDRFSAERPKGSFSTLEIQRTEQGDSAMYLCASSLEGRSAIPGELFFGEGSRLTVL.

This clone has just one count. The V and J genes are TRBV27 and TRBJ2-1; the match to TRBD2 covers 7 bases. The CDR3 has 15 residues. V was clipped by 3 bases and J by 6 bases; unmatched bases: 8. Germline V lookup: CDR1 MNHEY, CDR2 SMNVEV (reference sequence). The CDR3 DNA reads TGTGCCAGCAGTTTTAGCTCGGGGGGTCCCAATGAGCAGTTCTTC. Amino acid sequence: CASSFSSGGPNEQFF.

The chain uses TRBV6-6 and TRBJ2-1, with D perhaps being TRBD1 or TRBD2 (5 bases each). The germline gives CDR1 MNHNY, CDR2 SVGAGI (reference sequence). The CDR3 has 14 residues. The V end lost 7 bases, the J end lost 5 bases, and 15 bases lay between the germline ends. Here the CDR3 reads CASKGPGTDNEQFF. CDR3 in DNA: TGTGCCAGCAAGGGGCCCGGGACCGACAATGAGCAGTTCTTC.

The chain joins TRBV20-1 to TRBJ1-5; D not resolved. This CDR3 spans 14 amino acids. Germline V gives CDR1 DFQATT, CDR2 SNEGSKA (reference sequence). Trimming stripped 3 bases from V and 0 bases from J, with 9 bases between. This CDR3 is CSASRGNSNQPQHF. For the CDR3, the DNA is TGCAGTGCTAGTAGAGGGAATAGCAATCAGCCCCAGCATTTT.

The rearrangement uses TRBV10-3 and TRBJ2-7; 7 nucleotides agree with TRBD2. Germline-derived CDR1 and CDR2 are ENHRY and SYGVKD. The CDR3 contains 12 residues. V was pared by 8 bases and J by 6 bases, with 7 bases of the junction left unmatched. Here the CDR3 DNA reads TGTGCCATCCTCGGGGGAGGGTCCGAGCAGTACTTC. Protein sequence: CAILGGGSEQYF.

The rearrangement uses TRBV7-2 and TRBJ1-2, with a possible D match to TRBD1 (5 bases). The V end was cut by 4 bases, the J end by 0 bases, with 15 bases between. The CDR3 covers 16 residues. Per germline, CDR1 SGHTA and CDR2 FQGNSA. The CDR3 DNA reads TGTGCCAGCAGCTCACCCGGGGCAGGGCCTAACTATGGCTACACCTTC. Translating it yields CASSSPGAGPNYGYTF.

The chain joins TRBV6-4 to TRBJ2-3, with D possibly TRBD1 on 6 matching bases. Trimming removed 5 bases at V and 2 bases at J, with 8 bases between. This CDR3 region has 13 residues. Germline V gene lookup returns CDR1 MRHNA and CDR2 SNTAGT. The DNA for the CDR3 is TGTGCCAGCAGTCCAGGGGCCACAGATACGCAGTATTTT. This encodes CASSPGATDTQYF.

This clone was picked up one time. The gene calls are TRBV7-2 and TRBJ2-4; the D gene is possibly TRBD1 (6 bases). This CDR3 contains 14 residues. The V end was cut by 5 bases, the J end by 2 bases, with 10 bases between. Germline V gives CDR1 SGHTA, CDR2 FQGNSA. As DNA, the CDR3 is TGTGCCAGCAGCGCCGGACAGTCCAAAAACATTCAGTACTTC. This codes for CASSAGQSKNIQYF. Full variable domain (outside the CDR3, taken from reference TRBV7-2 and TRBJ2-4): GAGVSQSPSNKVTEKGKDVELRCDPISGHTALYWYRQSLGQGLEFLIYFQGNSAPDKSGLPSDRFSAERTGGSVSTLTIQRTQQEDSAVYLCASSAGQSKNIQYFGAGTRLSVL.

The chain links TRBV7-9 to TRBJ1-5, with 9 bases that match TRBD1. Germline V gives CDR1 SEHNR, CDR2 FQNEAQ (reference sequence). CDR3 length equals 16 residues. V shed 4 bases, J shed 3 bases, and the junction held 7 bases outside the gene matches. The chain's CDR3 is CASSSWGQGYNQPQHF. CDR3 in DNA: TGTGCCAGCAGCTCATGGGGACAGGGCTACAATCAGCCCCAGCATTTT.

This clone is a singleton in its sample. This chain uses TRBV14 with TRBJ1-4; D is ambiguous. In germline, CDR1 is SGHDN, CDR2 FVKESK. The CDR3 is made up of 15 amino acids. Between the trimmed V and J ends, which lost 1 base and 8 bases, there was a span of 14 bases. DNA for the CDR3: TGTGCCAGCAGCCAAGTGAATTCCAAAGCAGAAAAACTGTTTTTT. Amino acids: CASSQVNSKAEKLFF.

The CDR3 nucleotides read TGCGCCAGCAGCCAACAACTGGCGCCCACTAGCACAGATACGCAGTATTTT. This gives the protein CASSQQLAPTSTDTQYF. V and J are TRBV4-3 and TRBJ2-3; the D is unclear. This CDR3 has 17 amino acids. The germline V gene has CDR1 LGHNA and CDR2 YSLEER. V lost 2 bases to trimming and J lost 0 bases, with 15 bases between them.

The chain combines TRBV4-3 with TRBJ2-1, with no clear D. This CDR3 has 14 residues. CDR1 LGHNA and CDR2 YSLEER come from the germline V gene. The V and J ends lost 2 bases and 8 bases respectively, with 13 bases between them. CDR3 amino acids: CASSQRASVDEQFF. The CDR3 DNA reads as TGCGCCAGCAGCCAACGGGCTAGTGTGGATGAGCAGTTCTTC.

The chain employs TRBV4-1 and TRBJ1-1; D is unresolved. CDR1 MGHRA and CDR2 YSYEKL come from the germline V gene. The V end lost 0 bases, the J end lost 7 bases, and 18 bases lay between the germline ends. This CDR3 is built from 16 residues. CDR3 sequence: CASSQDLRASYIEAFF. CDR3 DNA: TGCGCCAGCAGCCAAGATCTAAGGGCCAGTTATATTGAAGCTTTCTTT.

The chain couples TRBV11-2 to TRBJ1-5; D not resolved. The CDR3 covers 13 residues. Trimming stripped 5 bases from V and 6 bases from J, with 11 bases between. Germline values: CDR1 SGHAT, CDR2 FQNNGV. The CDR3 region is CASSQGVLQPQHF. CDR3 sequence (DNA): TGTGCCAGCAGCCAAGGCGTTCTTCAGCCCCAGCATTTT.